Listed here are 31 T cell receptor beta chains from one sample, sequenced in a study of Graves' ophthalmopathy and Graves' hyperthyroidism. For repertoire sequencing, the TCR beta CDR3 regions were amplified from RNA transcripts. An initial RT-PCR round employing HTBI primers preceded a second-round multiplex PCR. TCRdb ran MiXCR on the multiplex PCR reads and lists one entry per CDR3 protein. Among hundreds of thousands of distinct CDR3 sequences, approximately 40% were seen once, and the ten largest hold 40% to 45%. Material for sequencing was peripheral blood. Receptors were obtained from an adult man with Graves' ophthalmopathy.

This clonotype was observed a few times. The chain combines TRBV10-3 with TRBJ2-7; TRBD1 matches 10 bases. With V trimmed by 5 bases and J by 6 bases, 7 bases remained unmatched. The germline CDR1 and CDR2 sequences are ENHRY and SYGVKD. This CDR3 contains 14 residues. The CDR3 DNA follows: TGTGCCATCAGTCCGGGACAGGGGATTTCCGAGCAGTACTTC. Translation gives CAISPGQGISEQYF.

This clonotype showed up many times. This chain joins TRBV25-1 and TRBJ1-2; maybe TRBD1 (5 bases). Germline assignment: CDR1 MGHDK and CDR2 SYGVNS. The CDR3 runs 14 residues. With 0 bases removed from V and 5 bases from J, the gap between germline ends came to 10 bases. CDR3 protein: CASSEYSGPYGYTF. The CDR3 DNA reads TGTGCCAGCAGTGAATATTCGGGGCCTTATGGCTACACCTTC.

Only a few counts were recorded for this clonotype. The V and J genes are TRBV5-1 and TRBJ1-1; D not certain. The germline CDR1 and CDR2 sequences are SGHRS and YFSETQ. CDR3 size: 15 residues. The germline V and J ends were trimmed by 1 base and 1 base, with 11 bases remaining between them. The CDR3: CASSLSWERNTEAFF. Written as DNA, the CDR3 is TGCGCCAGCAGCTTGTCTTGGGAGCGGAACACTGAAGCTTTCTTT.

This clonotype was detected only a few times. The V gene is TRBV6-6, the J gene TRBJ1-2; tentatively, D is TRBD1 (5 bases). Germline CDR1 and CDR2: MNHNY and SVGAGI (reference sequence). This CDR3 region has 15 residues. Trimming took 6 bases from V and 2 from J, leaving 16 bases between them. In DNA, the CDR3 is TGTGCCAGCAGCTATTTGGGACCCACAAACTATGGCTACACCTTC. It encodes CASSYLGPTNYGYTF.

V gene TRBV4-2 combines with J gene TRBJ1-2; weak D call: TRBD1 (6 bases). The V end was cut by 1 base, the J end by 2 bases, with 11 bases between. CDR1 is LGHNA and CDR2 is YNFKEQ in the germline V gene. CDR3 length: 15 residues. Here the CDR3 reads CASSQVPGDNYGYTF. The CDR3 region has the DNA TGTGCCAGCAGCCAAGTCCCAGGGGACAACTATGGCTACACCTTC.

This clonotype was counted only a few times. The J gene is TRBJ1-2, the V gene TRBV4-1; D unclear. CDR1 MGHRA and CDR2 YSYEKL come from the germline V gene. Trimming pared 0 bases from V and 2 bases from J, leaving 16 bases between. This CDR3 contains 17 residues. The CDR3 DNA is TGCGCCAGCAGCCAAGAGGCGGGCCTGACCTTAAACTATGGCTACACCTTC. This gives the protein CASSQEAGLTLNYGYTF.

Ten or more counts support this clonotype. The chain links TRBV7-8 to TRBJ2-7; D uncertain. V gave up 5 bases and J gave up 5 bases, with 10 bases separating them. The germline V gene encodes CDR1 SGHVS and CDR2 FQNEAQ. There are 12 residues in the CDR3. The CDR3 spells CASSPQVHEQYF. The CDR3 DNA follows: TGTGCCAGCAGCCCCCAAGTCCACGAGCAGTACTTC.

As regards this clonotype: Relative to the germline gene, one junction end is altered; a read error may explain this. The rearrangement uses TRBV7-9 and TRBJ2-7; tentatively, D is TRBD1 or TRBD2 (6 bases each). Germline assignment: CDR1 SEHNR and CDR2 FQNEAQ (reference sequence). The CDR3 runs 14 residues. The CDR3 DNA follows: TGTGCCAGCAGCAAGGGGGGTAACTCCTACGGGCAGTACTTC. This encodes CASSKGGNSYGQYF.

On this clonotype itself: The CDR3 does not end in the conserved phenylalanine or tryptophan, so this is likely a read error. This chain connects TRBV7-9 to TRBJ1-1, with a tentative D call TRBD1 (6 bases). Trimming took 2 bases from V and 4 from J, leaving 14 bases between them. The germline V gene has CDR1 SEHNR and CDR2 FQNEAQ (reference sequence). The CDR3 is 15 residues long. The CDR3: CASSLKHMGATEAFL. DNA of the CDR3: TGTGCCAGCAGCTTAAAACATATGGGGGCCACTGAAGCTTTCCTT.

As regards this clonotype: At one end, the junction sequence differs from germline, possibly due to a read error. This CDR3 is CASSTHGSSMNF. The CDR3 DNA is TGTGCCAGTAGTACCCACGGGTCCAGTATGAATTTT. The chain has TRBV19 and TRBJ1-5; no clear D gene. Germline V CDR1 and CDR2: LNHDA, SQIVND (reference sequence). The CDR3 has 12 amino acids.

This clonotype was recorded once. This sequence joins TRBV25-1 and TRBJ2-7, with 7 positions matching TRBD2. CDR1 is MGHDK, CDR2 SYGVNS, per germline. This CDR3 is built from 15 residues. With 6 bases clipped from V and 0 bases from J, the junction kept 8 bases outside the gene matches. Written as DNA, the CDR3 is TGTGCCAGCAGCCTGAAGGGAGGGGTCTCCTACGAGCAGTACTTC. Translation gives CASSLKGGVSYEQYF.

The sample holds a few counts of this clonotype. The rearrangement links TRBV10-3 to TRBJ2-2; the match to TRBD2 covers 14 bases. The CDR3 has 15 residues. J gave up 2 bases and V 10 bases, and 3 bases lay outside the gene matches. CDR1 is ENHRY and CDR2 is SYGVKD in the germline V gene. In nucleotides, the CDR3 is TGTGCCACCGGGACTAGCGGGAGCAACACCGGGGAGCTGTTTTTT. It codes for CATGTSGSNTGELFF.

This clonotype has more than one count but fewer than ten. The chain uses TRBV7-9 and TRBJ2-7, with 7 bases lining up with TRBD2. Germline CDR1 and CDR2: SEHNR and FQNEAQ (reference sequence). CDR3 length: 13 amino acids. Unmatched junction bases numbered 13, after V lost 5 bases and J lost 12 bases. DNA for the CDR3: TGTGCCAGCAGCCGGGGGGATCGGGCCCGGCTGTACTTC. This sequence encodes CASSRGDRARLYF. Full variable domain (missing parts from reference TRBV7-9 and TRBJ2-7): DTGVSQNPRHKITKRGQNVTFRCDPISEHNRLYWYRQTLGQGPEFLTYFQNEAQLEKSRLLSDRFSAERPKGSFSTLEIQRTEQGDSAMYLCASSRGDRARLYFGPGTRLTVT.

The chain recombines TRBV2 with TRBJ1-6; D gene uncertain. Trimming took off 3 bases at V and 9 bases at J, with 12 bases between the two ends. Germline CDR1 is SNHLY and CDR2 is FYNNEI. CDR3 length: 14 residues. The CDR3 sequence is CASSDALSGSPLHF. CDR3 in DNA: TGTGCCAGCAGTGACGCACTGTCCGGTTCACCCCTCCACTTT. The whole variable domain, remainder taken from reference TRBV2 and TRBJ1-6, is EPEVTQTPSHQVTQMGQEVILRCVPISNHLYFYWYRQILGQKVEFLVSFYNNEISEKSEIFDDQFSVERPDGSNFTLKIRSTKLEDSAMYFCASSDALSGSPLHFGNGTRLTVT.

In this sample, this clonotype turned up a few times. The rearrangement uses TRBV20-1 and TRBJ2-5; 9 bases match TRBD2. The germline V gene has CDR1 DFQATT and CDR2 SNEGSKA (reference sequence). This CDR3 is built from 14 residues. Unmatched junction bases numbered 9, after V lost 6 bases and J lost 4 bases. CDR3 DNA: TGCAGTGCACGAATTTTACTAGCGGGAGAGACCCAGTACTTC. Its protein product is CSARILLAGETQYF.

This clonotype was counted between two and nine times. This chain uses TRBV7-2 with TRBJ2-7; D gene uncertain. The CDR3 is made up of 13 amino acids. V lost 6 bases and J 7 bases, leaving 16 bases between the germline ends. From germline, CDR1 is SGHTA and CDR2 FQGNSA. The CDR3 DNA sequence: TGTGCCAGCAGTTCGTCCCCTGGCTGGGAGCAGTACTTC. It yields the protein CASSSSPGWEQYF.

The table lists this clonotype with many counts. The CDR3 loop reads CASRGGQNYEQYF. The CDR3 DNA reads as TGTGCCAGCAGAGGAGGACAGAACTACGAGCAGTACTTC. The gene calls are TRBV7-9 and TRBJ2-7; TRBD1 is a possible D gene (6 bases). The CDR3 covers 13 residues. Germline V gene lookup returns CDR1 SEHNR and CDR2 FQNEAQ (reference sequence). Trimming removed 6 bases at V and 3 bases at J, with 12 bases between. Full variable domain (remainder filled in from reference TRBV7-9 and TRBJ2-7): DTGVSQNPRHKITKRGQNVTFRCDPISEHNRLYWYRQTLGQGPEFLTYFQNEAQLEKSRLLSDRFSAERPKGSFSTLEIQRTEQGDSAMYLCASRGGQNYEQYFGPGTRLTVT.

This sequence joins TRBV7-9 and TRBJ1-2; D perhaps matches TRBD1 (5 bases). CDR3 length equals 12 residues. Trimming left V 8 bases short and J 8 bases short, with 15 bases between. CDR1 is SEHNR and CDR2 is FQNEAQ in the germline V gene (reference sequence). This CDR3 reads CASGPGGSGYTF. The CDR3 region has the DNA TGTGCCAGCGGCCCCGGGGGATCCGGCTACACCTTC.

In this sample, this clonotype turned up many times. The V gene is TRBV20-1, the J gene TRBJ1-2; D gene uncertain. V lost 5 bases, J lost 3 bases, and 10 bases lay in between. Germline CDR1 DFQATT, CDR2 SNEGSKA (reference sequence). This CDR3 has 12 amino acids. CDR3 nucleotides: TGCAGTGCTGGGGAGGCAGACTATGGCTACACCTTC. It translates to CSAGEADYGYTF.

This clonotype came up a few times. The chain combines TRBV9 with TRBJ1-2; D gene uncertain. This CDR3 contains 16 residues. Germline V CDR1 and CDR2: SGDLS, YYNGEE. Between the trimmed V and J ends, which lost 3 bases and 5 bases, there was a span of 20 bases. The CDR3 DNA is TGTGCCAGCAGCGCAACAACTCTGAGGGCCCGGTATGGCTACACCTTC. Its translation is CASSATTLRARYGYTF. The entire variable domain, with the rest obtained from reference TRBV9 and TRBJ1-2, is as follows: DSGVTQTPKHLITATGQRVTLRCSPRSGDLSVYWYQQSLDQGLQFLIQYYNGEERAKGNILERFSAQQFPDLHSELNLSSLELGDSALYFCASSATTLRARYGYTFGSGTRLTVV.

The rearrangement uses TRBV2 and TRBJ1-2; 7 positions agree with TRBD1. V shed 6 bases, J shed 5 bases, and the junction held 12 bases outside the gene matches. This CDR3 has 15 residues. Per germline, CDR1 SNHLY and CDR2 FYNNEI. The CDR3 region has the DNA TGTGCCAGCAGACACGTTCTGCAGGGGGGATATGGCTACACCTTC. Its translation: CASRHVLQGGYGYTF.

This clonotype was detected a few times. The gene calls are TRBV20-1 and TRBJ1-5; 9 positions agree with TRBD1. After removal of 6 bases from V and 9 bases from J, the junction contained 12 bases not matched to a gene. In germline, CDR1 is DFQATT, CDR2 SNEGSKA (reference sequence). CDR3 length: 14 residues. CDR3 sequence: CSAITTGGGWPQHF. The CDR3 coding sequence is TGCAGTGCCATAACGACAGGGGGTGGGTGGCCCCAGCATTTT.

The chain couples TRBV2 to TRBJ1-2; 8 positions match TRBD1. Germline assignment: CDR1 SNHLY and CDR2 FYNNEI. The CDR3 covers 15 residues. Trimming took 3 bases from V and 6 from J; bases not matched to a gene: 9. CDR3: CASSERTGTKDGYTF. CDR3 in DNA: TGTGCCAGCAGTGAGCGGACAGGGACGAAGGATGGCTACACCTTC.

CDR3 sequence reads: CSASSTPGMNTEAFF. The CDR3 region has the DNA TGCAGTGCTAGTAGTACTCCGGGCATGAACACTGAAGCTTTCTTT. V usage is TRBV20-1 and J usage is TRBJ1-1; no clear D gene. The germline V and J ends were trimmed by 3 bases and 0 bases, with 14 bases remaining between them. Germline lookup yields CDR1 DFQATT and CDR2 SNEGSKA (reference sequence). The CDR3 runs to 15 residues.

This CDR3 reads CATSDSQGAGTGELFF. In DNA, the CDR3 is TGTGCCACCAGTGATTCACAGGGGGCAGGAACCGGGGAGCTGTTTTTT. This chain uses TRBV24-1 with TRBJ2-2, with 9 bases lining up with TRBD1. Germline-derived CDR1 and CDR2 are KGHDR and SFDVKD. Unmatched junction bases numbered 5, after V lost 2 bases and J lost 5 bases. The CDR3 has 16 residues.

In its sample, this clonotype was seen a few times. The genes are TRBV25-1 and TRBJ2-5; D possibly corresponds to TRBD2 (6 bases). The length of the CDR3 is 15 residues. V was trimmed by 5 bases and J by 1 base, leaving 14 bases between them. Germline loops: CDR1 MGHDK, CDR2 SYGVNS. Here the CDR3 DNA reads TGTGCCAGCAGTTCGCGCCGGGGACTCCAAGAGACCCAGTACTTC. The encoded protein is CASSSRRGLQETQYF.

CDR3 coding DNA: TGTGCCAGCAGTGAAGACAGGGGTCGGGGCTACACCTTC. Its protein product is CASSEDRGRGYTF. The rearrangement uses TRBV25-1 and TRBJ1-2, with 8 bases fitting TRBD1. Germline V gene data show CDR1 as MGHDK and CDR2 as SYGVNS. The CDR3 is 13 residues long. V shed 2 bases, J shed 8 bases, and the junction held 4 bases outside the gene matches.

On this clonotype itself: A much larger clone sits a single nucleotide away, making a read error possible. The rearrangement uses TRBV7-2 and TRBJ2-7; 7 bases match TRBD1. With V trimmed by 6 bases and J by 0 bases, 8 bases remained unmatched. The CDR3 extends over 15 amino acids. The germline CDR1 and CDR2 sequences are SGHTA and FQGNSA. Written as DNA, the CDR3 is TGTGCCAGCAGGAGACAGGGTACTGCCTCCTACGAGCAGTACGTC. It translates to CASRRQGTASYEQYV.

The rearrangement uses TRBV7-2 and TRBJ1-1; D is unclear. The CDR3 runs 12 residues. The V gene lost 9 bases and the J gene lost 1 base, with 9 bases spanning the gap. The germline V gene has CDR1 SGHTA and CDR2 FQGNSA. CDR3 bases: TGTGCCAGAGGACGTTCGAACACTGAAGCTTTCTTT. As protein: CARGRSNTEAFF.

This rearrangement joins TRBV20-1 to TRBJ1-5, with 7 nucleotides matching TRBD1. Trimming cost V 8 bases and J 0 bases; bases outside gene matches: 4. The CDR3 totals 13 residues. Looked up from germline, CDR1 is DFQATT and CDR2 is SNEGSKA (reference sequence). CDR3 bases: TGCAGTAAGGACAGGAATAGCAATCAGCCCCAGCATTTT. It is translated as CSKDRNSNQPQHF.

This clonotype has at least ten counts. The DNA of the CDR3 is TGCAGTGCTAGAGCTGTGGGGCGATTTACTGAAGCTTTCTTT. It yields the protein CSARAVGRFTEAFF. The V gene is TRBV20-1, the J gene TRBJ1-1; maybe TRBD1 (5 bases). Per germline, CDR1 DFQATT and CDR2 SNEGSKA (reference sequence). V lost 1 base and J 5 bases, leaving 14 bases between the germline ends. This CDR3 region has 14 residues.